This TCR beta chain was found in a study of response to subunit inactivated influenza vaccine (dated by TCRdb to between 2018 and 2020). About the investigation overall: The study used deep quantitative T cell receptor repertoire profiling to track responses to a trivalent subunit inactivated influenza vaccine.

The library relied on RT-PCR. Sequencing instrument: Illumina HiSeq 2500. TCRdb trimmed public reads at Q25 via fastp, called clones via MiXCR and kept in-frame beta chains. Here each entry gathers all rows of one CDR3 protein and keeps the most common genes and DNA. This sample holds a few hundred thousand distinct CDR3 sequences; 21% were observed only once. More than 8.5% of the sample goes to the ten largest clones. Study-wide findings and limitations: According to the authors, only a limited number of new T cells may be recruited by each seasonal influenza vaccination.

This clonotype turned up a few times. The antigen this receptor binds is unknown. The record has no base qualities; no much larger clone is one base away. Measured from the cysteine to the phenylalanine, the CDR3 is 14 residues long. Solely the CDR3 DNA is kept, with 42 bases framed from the first base. V is cut back by 6 bases and J by 5 bases, with 4 bases in the junction unmatched. The origin of this receptor is a man aged 50-75 years who received an inactivated influenza vaccine. Donor details come from another sample of the same person, matched by shared clones. The sample was PBMCs from blood, taken about 20 months after vaccination. The chain is assembled from TRBV12-3 or TRBV12-4 and TRBJ1-5; the central 10 bases match TRBD1. The nucleotide sequence is given as TGTGCCAGCAGCTGGGACAGGGGAGATCAGCCCCAGCATTTT. Translated, this is CASSWDRGDQPQHF.